The 26 T cell receptor beta chains given below trace back to one sample, sequenced in a study of blood T cell repertoires in COVID-19. Assay: immunoSEQ multiplex PCR; the TCRdb copy retains only in-frame clones and omits some. The profile shows almost 250,000 clones, almost 85% of them singletons. Source material: PBMCs or T cells enriched from blood (not recorded which). These TCRs come from a woman aged 50 to 60 with acute COVID-19.

The J gene is TRBJ2-5, the V gene TRBV19, with 15 bases fitting TRBD2. Germline-derived CDR1 and CDR2 are LNHDA and SQIVND (reference sequence). V was pared by 5 bases and J by 5 bases, with 6 bases of the junction left unmatched. The length of the CDR3 is 16 residues. The CDR3 coding sequence is TGTGCCAGTAGTGGGACTAGCGGGGGGCGGACGGAGACCCAGTACTTC. It codes for CASSGTSGGRTETQYF.

The chain employs TRBV14 and TRBJ1-2; D may be TRBD1 (5 bases). Per the germline V gene, CDR1 is SGHDN and CDR2 is FVKESK. The V end lost 4 bases, the J end lost 3 bases, and 9 bases lay between the germline ends. CDR3 length: 13 amino acids. The CDR3 coding sequence is TGTGCCAGCAGCCCTATCAGGGACTATGGCTACACCTTC. It specifies CASSPIRDYGYTF.

The CDR3 DNA reads as TGTGCCAGCAGCTCGACAGGGGATGAGCAGTTCTTC. Translating it yields CASSSTGDEQFF. This chain joins TRBV11-3 and TRBJ2-1, with TRBD1 matching over 8 bases. After removal of 4 bases from V and 8 bases from J, the junction contained 1 base not matched to a gene. The CDR3 has 12 residues. Germline V CDR1 and CDR2: SGHNT, YENEEA.

V and J are TRBV5-8 and TRBJ2-3; possibly TRBD1 for D (6 bases). The CDR3 is made up of 15 amino acids. Trimming cost V 6 bases and J 4 bases, with 18 bases left between them. Germline CDR1 SGHTS, CDR2 YDEGEE. CDR3 DNA sequence: TGTGCCAGCACCCCGACAGGAGGCACAGCAGATACGCAGTATTTT. Its protein product is CASTPTGGTADTQYF.

The rearrangement links TRBV29-1 to TRBJ1-2, with D maybe TRBD1 (5 bases). Germline V gene data show CDR1 as SQVTM and CDR2 as ANQGSEA. The CDR3 totals 15 residues. The V end lost 2 bases, the J end lost 3 bases, and 16 bases lay between the germline ends. For the CDR3, the DNA is TGCAGCGTTGAATTACGGGAGAAAGGGGACTATGGCTACACCTTC. This codes for CSVELREKGDYGYTF.

The gene calls are TRBV5-6 and TRBJ1-2; 7 bases are shared with TRBD1. This CDR3 contains 12 residues. Trimming took 7 bases from V and 8 from J; bases not matched to a gene: 8. Germline CDR1 SGHDT, CDR2 YYEEEE. CDR3 loop: CASSLTGSGYTF. CDR3 DNA: TGTGCCAGCTCCTTGACAGGGAGCGGCTACACCTTC.

The rearrangement uses TRBV19 and TRBJ1-5; no definite D call. Trimming pared 2 bases from V and 0 bases from J, leaving 5 bases between. The length of the CDR3 is 14 residues. Per germline, CDR1 LNHDA and CDR2 SQIVND (reference sequence). CDR3 loop: CASSILFSNQPQHF. In DNA form, the CDR3 reads TGTGCCAGTAGTATACTTTTTAGCAATCAGCCCCAGCATTTT.

V gene TRBV7-9 combines with J gene TRBJ2-7; D perhaps matches TRBD2 (5 bases). Deletions cut 8 bases from V and 6 bases from J, with 23 bases between. CDR3 length: 15 residues. The germline V gene has CDR1 SEHNR and CDR2 FQNEAQ (reference sequence). The DNA for the CDR3 is TGTGCCAGCGAACCAAAAGGGCTAGCAGGAGGCGAGCAGTACTTC. Protein: CASEPKGLAGGEQYF.

The J gene is TRBJ2-3, the V gene TRBV27; no reliable D call. Trimming shortened V by 2 bases and J by 2 bases, and 8 bases separated the two germline ends. The CDR3 loop spans 14 amino acids. Germline loops: CDR1 MNHEY, CDR2 SMNVEV (reference sequence). As DNA, the CDR3 is TGTGCCAGCAGTTTAATAGCATACACAGATACGCAGTATTTT. Translated, it gives CASSLIAYTDTQYF.

This clone was seen a few times. The chain uses TRBV7-2 and TRBJ1-1; 7 bases are a match to TRBD1. The CDR3 extends over 14 amino acids. The V and J ends lost 5 bases and 2 bases, in that order; junction bases with no gene match: 5. Per the germline V gene, CDR1 is SGHTA and CDR2 is FQGNSA. The CDR3 region is CASSTGTANTEAFF. In nucleotides, the CDR3 is TGTGCCAGCAGCACAGGGACAGCAAACACTGAAGCTTTCTTT. The whole variable domain, filled in from reference TRBV7-2 and TRBJ1-1, reads GAGVSQSPSNKVTEKGKDVELRCDPISGHTALYWYRQSLGQGLEFLIYFQGNSAPDKSGLPSDRFSAERTGGSVSTLTIQRTQQEDSAVYLCASSTGTANTEAFFGQGTRLTVV.

The CDR3: CSVEERSGNTIYF. CDR3 coding DNA: TGCAGCGTTGAAGAGCGCTCTGGAAACACCATATATTTT. This chain joins TRBV29-1 and TRBJ1-3; D is uncertain. This CDR3 has 13 amino acids. Trimming removed 0 bases from V and 0 bases from J, with 3 bases in between. Germline V gene lookup returns CDR1 SQVTM and CDR2 ANQGSEA.

This sequence joins TRBV6-5 and TRBJ1-1, with a tentative D call TRBD1 (5 bases). Germline CDR1 MNHEY, CDR2 SVGAGI. The CDR3 runs 11 residues. V lost 8 bases and J lost 6, with 10 bases in between. The CDR3 sequence: CASVPGAEAFF. CDR3 in DNA: TGTGCCAGCGTCCCGGGGGCTGAAGCTTTCTTT.

Only one count was recorded for this clone. The chain carries TRBV5-8 and TRBJ1-2; TRBD1 agrees at 9 bases. Per germline, CDR1 SGHTS and CDR2 YDEGEE. Losses at the gene ends were 0 bases for V and 6 bases for J; bases not matched to a gene: 6. The CDR3 spans 15 residues. The DNA for the CDR3 is TGTGCCAGCAGCTTGGGCTTGGGACAGGGCGATGGCTACACCTTC. Protein sequence: CASSLGLGQGDGYTF.

The V and J genes are TRBV6-5 and TRBJ1-1, with 7 bases fitting TRBD1. This CDR3 has 14 amino acids. V was clipped by 6 bases and J by 4 bases; unmatched bases: 8. Germline loops: CDR1 MNHEY, CDR2 SVGAGI. CDR3 protein: CASSRNQGVTEAFF. In nucleotides, the CDR3 is TGTGCCAGCAGCCGAAATCAGGGGGTCACTGAAGCTTTCTTT.

The rearrangement joins TRBV30 to TRBJ1-1, with TRBD1 matching 7 bases. V was pared by 7 bases and J by 1 base, with 9 bases of the junction left unmatched. Germline V CDR1 and CDR2: GTSNPN, SVGIG (reference sequence). CDR3 length equals 14 residues. CDR3 loop: CASGPDRTNTEAFF. The CDR3 DNA is TGTGCCTCGGGCCCGGACAGGACGAACACTGAAGCTTTCTTT.

The chain has TRBV30 and TRBJ2-5; 7 nucleotides match TRBD1. J gave up 2 bases and V 5 bases, and 8 bases lay outside the gene matches. Per the germline V gene, CDR1 is GTSNPN and CDR2 is SVGIG (reference sequence). This CDR3 comprises 14 residues. CDR3 residues: CAWFRLGQQETQYF. CDR3 sequence (DNA): TGTGCCTGGTTTCGGTTGGGACAGCAAGAGACCCAGTACTTC.

Only one count was recorded for this clone. This chain links TRBV7-2 with TRBJ2-5; D might be TRBD1 (6 bases). Germline CDR1 reads SGHTA; CDR2 reads FQGNSA. V lost 4 bases to trimming and J lost 7 bases, with 22 bases between them. This CDR3 is 16 amino acids long. The CDR3 nucleotides are TGTGCCAGCAGCTCAAACTCCGGCTCAGGGGCGCCGACCCAGTACTTC. Protein: CASSSNSGSGAPTQYF.

This clone was recorded once. V gene TRBV7-6 combines with J gene TRBJ2-7, with TRBD2 matching over 9 bases. Losses at the gene ends were 5 bases for V and 1 base for J; bases not matched to a gene: 6. The germline V gene has CDR1 SGHVS and CDR2 FNYEAQ. The CDR3 spans 15 residues. The CDR3 loop reads CASSRASGDSYEQYF. The CDR3 nucleotides read TGTGCCAGCAGCCGAGCTAGCGGGGATTCCTACGAGCAGTACTTC.

This clone was found once. The chain links TRBV13 to TRBJ2-4, with TRBD2 as a possible D gene (5 bases). Germline-derived CDR1 and CDR2 are PRHDT and FYEKMQ (reference sequence). The ends were cut back, 3 bases at V and 0 bases at J, with 6 bases in the middle. This CDR3 spans 14 amino acids. The CDR3 nucleotides are TGTGCCAGCAGCTTGAGGGAAGCCAAAAACATTCAGTACTTC. Protein sequence: CASSLREAKNIQYF.

The chain uses TRBV11-3 and TRBJ2-1, with 8 bases identical to TRBD2. Unmatched junction bases numbered 2, after V lost 1 base and J lost 6 bases. Germline CDR1 is SGHNT and CDR2 is YENEEA. This CDR3 contains 14 residues. CDR3 sequence reads: CASSLVAGTNEQFF. In DNA form, the CDR3 reads TGTGCCAGCAGCTTAGTAGCGGGAACCAATGAGCAGTTCTTC. Complete variable domain (other parts from reference TRBV11-3 and TRBJ2-1): EAGVVQSPRYKIIEKKQPVAFWCNPISGHNTLYWYLQNLGQGPELLIRYENEEAVDDSQLPKDRFSAERLKGVDSTLKIQPAELGDSAVYLCASSLVAGTNEQFFGPGTRLTVL.

The rearrangement uses TRBV12-2 and TRBJ1-1; the listed D gene, TRBD1, was not tested against the DNA. TRBV12-2 is a pseudogene locus. This CDR3 is built from 17 residues. The CDR3 spells CASRLAPGQGEDTEAFF. The CDR3 DNA sequence: TGTGCAAGTCGCTTAGCCCCGGGACAGGGAGAGGACACTGAAGCTTTCTTT.

The rearrangement joins TRBV7-8 to TRBJ1-3; D is unresolved. CDR1 is SGHVS and CDR2 is FQNEAQ in the germline V gene. Deletions cut 2 bases from V and 0 bases from J, with 8 bases between. The CDR3 totals 15 residues. CDR3 loop: CASSLSAVSGNTIYF. The CDR3 bases are TGTGCCAGCAGCTTATCGGCGGTCTCTGGAAACACCATATATTTT.

The V gene is TRBV6-5, the J gene TRBJ2-1; 11 bases are a match to TRBD2. The CDR3 spans 14 residues. Germline loops: CDR1 MNHEY, CDR2 SVGAGI. V was pared by 6 bases and J by 10 bases, with 8 bases of the junction left unmatched. The CDR3 sequence is CASRLAGALGEQFF. CDR3 bases: TGTGCCAGCAGACTAGCGGGGGCCCTTGGGGAGCAGTTCTTC.

This clone was recorded a few times. This chain links TRBV7-2 with TRBJ1-6, with no clear D. CDR1 SGHTA and CDR2 FQGNSA come from the germline V gene. The V end lost 1 base, the J end lost 5 bases, and 15 bases lay between the germline ends. The CDR3 contains 17 residues. The CDR3 is CASSLVKTNSNNSPLHF. CDR3 sequence (DNA): TGTGCCAGCAGCTTAGTAAAAACGAACAGTAATAATTCACCCCTCCACTTT.

This chain connects TRBV6-6 to TRBJ1-6; TRBD1 matches 7 bases. The ends lost 6 bases at V and 7 bases at J; junction bases unmatched: 9. In germline, CDR1 is MNHNY, CDR2 SVGAGI (reference sequence). The CDR3 sequence is 15 residues long. CDR3 in DNA: TGTGCCAGCAGGGTCCCGGGACAGCTCAATTCACCCCTCCACTTT. Its protein is CASRVPGQLNSPLHF.

A few counts support this clone. The rearrangement links TRBV14 to TRBJ2-7; TRBD1 aligns across 11 bases. Per germline, CDR1 SGHDN and CDR2 FVKESK. This CDR3 spans 14 amino acids. Trimming cost V 4 bases and J 6 bases; bases outside gene matches: 5. In DNA, the CDR3 is TGTGCCAGCAGCCTTCGGACAGGGGGCGGCGAGCAGTACTTC. It codes for CASSLRTGGGEQYF.